One and the same sample provided the 6 T cell receptor beta chains below, sequenced in a study of T cells in Graves' hyperthyroidism and ophthalmopathy. What was amplified from RNA transcripts were TCR beta CDR3 regions. The study used the HTBI primer set for a first-round RT-PCR of the TCR CDR3. TCRdb re-analysed the multiplex PCR reads in MiXCR, keeping a single row per CDR3 protein. The repertoire consists of 600,000 or so distinct CDR3 sequences, with under 60% occurring once and the leading ten covering just over 8%. Sample: peripheral blood or thyroid tissue (not recorded which). The source of these receptors is a woman aged 18-29 years with Graves' hyperthyroidism.

This clonotype was counted between two and nine times. The J gene is TRBJ1-5, the V gene TRBV2; D is undetermined. V lost 6 bases, J lost 1 base, and 13 bases lay in between. This CDR3 comprises 15 residues. The germline gives CDR1 SNHLY, CDR2 FYNNEI. CDR3 DNA sequence: TGTGCCAGCAGCAAAAGAGGGAGCAGCAATCAGCCCCAGCATTTT. Protein: CASSKRGSSNQPQHF.

The chain joins TRBV10-3 to TRBJ1-5, with unresolved D. CDR1 and CDR2 from the germline V gene are ENHRY and SYGVKD. This CDR3 has 14 amino acids. Trimming left V 8 bases short and J 6 bases short, with 17 bases between. The DNA for the CDR3 is TGTGCCATCGGACTAGCGGGAGGAGGTCAGCCCCAGCATTTT. Protein: CAIGLAGGGQPQHF.

Ten or more counts support this clonotype. In nucleotides, the CDR3 is TGTGCCAGCAGCTTAGTACGGCAGGCCTATGGCTACACCTTC. Amino acids: CASSLVRQAYGYTF. V is TRBV7-2 and J is TRBJ1-2; D uncertain. V was clipped by 1 base and J by 4 bases, with 10 bases between them. CDR1 is SGHTA, CDR2 FQGNSA, per germline. There are 14 residues in the CDR3. Full variable domain (outside the CDR3, taken from reference TRBV7-2 and TRBJ1-2): GAGVSQSPSNKVTEKGKDVELRCDPISGHTALYWYRQSLGQGLEFLIYFQGNSAPDKSGLPSDRFSAERTGGSVSTLTIQRTQQEDSAVYLCASSLVRQAYGYTFGSGTRLTVV.

The CDR3 here is CATSREVGGGTEAFF. CDR3 DNA sequence: TGTGCCACCAGCAGAGAAGTAGGGGGTGGGACTGAAGCTTTCTTT. V usage is TRBV15 and J usage is TRBJ1-1, with D possibly matching TRBD1 (6 bases). The germline V gene has CDR1 LNHNV and CDR2 YYDKDF (reference sequence). Trimming removed 0 bases from V and 5 bases from J, with 13 bases in between. The CDR3 loop spans 15 amino acids.

The CDR3 nucleotides read TGTGCCACCAGTGTGCCGGGAGGGCCACAGCATTTT. It specifies CATSVPGGPQHF. The rearrangement links TRBV24-1 to TRBJ1-5, with D uncertain. The ends were cut back, 5 bases at V and 13 bases at J, with 14 bases in the middle. Germline-derived CDR1 and CDR2 are KGHDR and SFDVKD. The CDR3 runs to 12 residues.

This clonotype was seen only a few times. The chain recombines TRBV7-9 with TRBJ1-5; D unresolved. The germline V gene has CDR1 SEHNR and CDR2 FQNEAQ (reference sequence). The V and J ends lost 11 bases and 3 bases respectively, with 11 bases between them. This CDR3 contains 12 residues. Here the CDR3 reads CAHLPPNQPQHF. The DNA of the CDR3 is TGTGCCCACCTCCCCCCCAATCAGCCCCAGCATTTT.